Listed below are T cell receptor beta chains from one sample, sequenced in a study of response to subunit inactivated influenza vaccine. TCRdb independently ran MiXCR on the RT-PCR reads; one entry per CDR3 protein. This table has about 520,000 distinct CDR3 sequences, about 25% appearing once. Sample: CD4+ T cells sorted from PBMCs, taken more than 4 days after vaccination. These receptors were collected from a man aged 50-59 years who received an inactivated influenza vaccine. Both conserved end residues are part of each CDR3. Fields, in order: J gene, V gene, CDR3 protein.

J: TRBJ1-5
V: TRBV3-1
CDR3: CASSPKKGANQPQHF

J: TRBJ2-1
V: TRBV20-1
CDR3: CCARAAPGTISYNEQFF

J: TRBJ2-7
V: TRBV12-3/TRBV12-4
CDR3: CASSRTGRLPHEQYF

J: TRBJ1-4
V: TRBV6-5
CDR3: CASSYSPRGGHEKLFF

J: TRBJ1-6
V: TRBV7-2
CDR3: CASSSLRDRGSPLHF

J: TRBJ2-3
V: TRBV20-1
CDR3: CSARAGLAGGRDTDTQYF

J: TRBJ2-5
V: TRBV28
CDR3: CASSLITGGSKETQYF

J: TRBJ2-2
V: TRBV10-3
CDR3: CAIRGTGTTGELFF

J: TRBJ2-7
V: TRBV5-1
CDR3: CASSGGQTFYEQYF

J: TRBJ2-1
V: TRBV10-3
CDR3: CAISSPRLAGTNEQFF

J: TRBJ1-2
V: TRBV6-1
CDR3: CASSPGTASSGYTF

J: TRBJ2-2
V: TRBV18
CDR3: CASSSQGAYTGELFF

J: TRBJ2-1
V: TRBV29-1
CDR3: CSVRDSLSYNEQFF

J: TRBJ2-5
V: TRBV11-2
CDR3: CASSLGVLAGETQYF

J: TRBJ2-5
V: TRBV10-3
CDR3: CAISESSGVGETQYF

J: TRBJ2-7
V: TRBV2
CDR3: CASSVVRGDEQYF

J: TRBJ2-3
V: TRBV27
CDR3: CASRGDRASLSGTDTQYF

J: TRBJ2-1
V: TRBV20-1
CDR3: CSASESGSRNEQFF

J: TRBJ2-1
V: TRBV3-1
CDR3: CASSQERLTGDNEQFF

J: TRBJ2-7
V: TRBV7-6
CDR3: CASSRGGSMASYEQYF

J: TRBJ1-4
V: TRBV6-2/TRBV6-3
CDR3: CASSLRTGINEKLFF

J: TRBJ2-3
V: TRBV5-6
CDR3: CASSWGTHTDTQYF

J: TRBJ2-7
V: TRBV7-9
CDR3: CASSLLVHDEQYF

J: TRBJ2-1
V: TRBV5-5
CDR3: CASSFTSNYNEQFF

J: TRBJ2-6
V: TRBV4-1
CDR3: CASSQVPGGFGANVLTF

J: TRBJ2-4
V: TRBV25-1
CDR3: CASSDGQRVGNIQYF

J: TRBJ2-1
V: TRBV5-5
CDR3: CASSRDGQAYNEQFF

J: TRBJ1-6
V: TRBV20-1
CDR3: CSASFSYNSPLHF

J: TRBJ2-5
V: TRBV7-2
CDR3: CASSLAEGQTETQYF

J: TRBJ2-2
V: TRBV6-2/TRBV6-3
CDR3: CASSPLRGGSNTGELFF

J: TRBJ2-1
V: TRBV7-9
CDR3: CASSSRGGGLSHEQFF

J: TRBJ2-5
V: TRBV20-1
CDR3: CSAIVDVETQYF

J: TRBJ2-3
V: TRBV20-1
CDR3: CSATTGGVPSTDMQYF

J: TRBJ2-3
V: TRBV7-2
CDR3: CASSVTSGGAGDTQYF

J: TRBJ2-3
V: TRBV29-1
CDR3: CSVDSSLVGTQYF